This T cell receptor beta chain stems from a study of blood T cell repertoires in COVID-19. Across the study: The United States, Italy and Spain were the sources of the acute and convalescent COVID-19 samples.

People in the exposed group encountered a COVID-19 case within 2 weeks before entering the study. Original processing notes: Amplification of reference gene primers provided the estimated nucleated cell counts. Sequencing was performed with immunoSEQ multiplex PCR; in TCRdb, only in-frame clones are kept and a portion is missing. The DNA was the basis for D and trimming; V, J and clone size are from that table. The table has 250,000 or so clones, 83% seen once. The germline gives CDR1 KGHSH, CDR2 LQKENI. Deletions cut 4 bases from V and 4 bases from J, with 13 bases between. This CDR3 is 15 amino acids long.

The sample consisted of PBMCs or T cells enriched from blood (not recorded which). J is TRBJ2-2 and V is TRBV18; D call uncertain. The origin of this receptor is a woman aged 35 to 49 who had been exposed to COVID-19. The CDR3 nucleotides read TGTGCCAGCTCACTCAGTCCAATCTCCACCGGGGAGCTGTTTTTT. This codes for CASSLSPISTGELFF.